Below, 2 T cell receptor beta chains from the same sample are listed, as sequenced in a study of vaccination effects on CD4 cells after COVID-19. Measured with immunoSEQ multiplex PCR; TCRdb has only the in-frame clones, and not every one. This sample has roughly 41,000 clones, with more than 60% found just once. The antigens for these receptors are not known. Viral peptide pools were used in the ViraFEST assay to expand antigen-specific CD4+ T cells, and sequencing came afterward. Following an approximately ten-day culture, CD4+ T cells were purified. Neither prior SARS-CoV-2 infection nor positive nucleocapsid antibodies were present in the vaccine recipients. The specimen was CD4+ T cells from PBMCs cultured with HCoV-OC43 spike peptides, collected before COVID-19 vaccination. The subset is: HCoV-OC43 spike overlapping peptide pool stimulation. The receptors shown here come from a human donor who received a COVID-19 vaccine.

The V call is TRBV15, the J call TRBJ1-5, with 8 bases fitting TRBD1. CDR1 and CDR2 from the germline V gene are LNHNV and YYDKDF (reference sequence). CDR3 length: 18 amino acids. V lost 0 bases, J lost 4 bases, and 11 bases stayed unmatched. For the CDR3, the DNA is TGTGCCACCAGCAGAGATCGGTTTACCAGGGGGCGGAATCAGCCCCAGCATTTT. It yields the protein CATSRDRFTRGRNQPQHF.

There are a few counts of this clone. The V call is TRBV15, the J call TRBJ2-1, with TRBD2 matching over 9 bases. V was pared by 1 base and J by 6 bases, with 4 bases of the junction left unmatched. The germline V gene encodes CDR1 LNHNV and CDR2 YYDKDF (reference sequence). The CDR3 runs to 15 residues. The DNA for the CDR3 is TGTGCCACCAGCAGAGTGACTAGCGGCCTCAATGAGCAGTTCTTC. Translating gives CATSRVTSGLNEQFF.